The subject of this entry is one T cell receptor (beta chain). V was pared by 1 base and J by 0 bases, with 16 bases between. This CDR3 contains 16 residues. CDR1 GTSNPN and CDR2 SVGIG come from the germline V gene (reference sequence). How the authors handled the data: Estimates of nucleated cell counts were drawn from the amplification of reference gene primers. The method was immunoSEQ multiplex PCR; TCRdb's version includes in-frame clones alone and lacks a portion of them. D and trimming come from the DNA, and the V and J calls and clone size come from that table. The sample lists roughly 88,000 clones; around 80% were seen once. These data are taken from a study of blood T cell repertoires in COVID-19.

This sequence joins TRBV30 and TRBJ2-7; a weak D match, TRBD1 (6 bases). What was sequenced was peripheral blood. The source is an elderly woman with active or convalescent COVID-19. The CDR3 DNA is TGTGCCTGGAGTGGGATCAATACAGGGAGCTCCTACGAGCAGTACTTC. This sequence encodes CAWSGINTGSSYEQYF.